This TCR beta chain was identified during a study of blood T cell repertoires in COVID-19. Study as a whole: Acute-phase and convalescent COVID-19 samples originated in the United States, Italy and Spain. T cells, B-cell-depleted T cells, or PBMCs provided the cDNA or gDNA that served as material.

The table came from immunoSEQ multiplex PCR; TCRdb's copy has only in-frame clones and leaves some out. The sample shows some 56,000 clones, around 79% of them seen only once. Between the trimmed V and J ends, which lost 5 bases and 0 bases, there was a span of 10 bases. The CDR3 is 13 residues long. Germline assignment: CDR1 GTSNPN and CDR2 SVGIG (reference sequence). Sequenced input: peripheral blood. This chain uses TRBV30 with TRBJ2-5; weak D call: TRBD1 (6 bases). The TCR sequence derives from a woman aged 50 to 65 with active or convalescent COVID-19. DNA of the CDR3: TGTGCCTGGGGTGGACAGAACCAAGAGACCCAGTACTTC. It yields the protein CAWGGQNQETQYF.